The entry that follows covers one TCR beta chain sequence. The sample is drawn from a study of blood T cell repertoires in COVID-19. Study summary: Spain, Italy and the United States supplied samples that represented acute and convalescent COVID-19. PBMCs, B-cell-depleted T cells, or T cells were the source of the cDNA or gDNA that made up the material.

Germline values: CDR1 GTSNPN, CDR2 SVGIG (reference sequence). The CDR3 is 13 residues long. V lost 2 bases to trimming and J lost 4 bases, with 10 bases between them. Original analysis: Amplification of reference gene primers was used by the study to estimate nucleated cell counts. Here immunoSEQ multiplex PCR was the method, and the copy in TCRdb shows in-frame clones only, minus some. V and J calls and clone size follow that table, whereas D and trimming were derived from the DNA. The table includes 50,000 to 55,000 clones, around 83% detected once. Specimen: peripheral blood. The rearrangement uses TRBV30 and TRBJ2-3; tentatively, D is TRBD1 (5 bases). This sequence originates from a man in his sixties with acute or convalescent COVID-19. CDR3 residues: CAWSWGRADTQYF. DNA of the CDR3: TGTGCCTGGAGTTGGGGCAGGGCAGATACGCAGTATTTT. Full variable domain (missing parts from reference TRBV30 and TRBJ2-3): SQTIHQWPATLVQPVGSPLSLECTVEGTSNPNLYWYRQAAGRGLQLLFYSVGIGQISSEVPQNLSASRPQDRQFILSSKKLLLSDSGFYLCAWSWGRADTQYFGPGTRLTVL.